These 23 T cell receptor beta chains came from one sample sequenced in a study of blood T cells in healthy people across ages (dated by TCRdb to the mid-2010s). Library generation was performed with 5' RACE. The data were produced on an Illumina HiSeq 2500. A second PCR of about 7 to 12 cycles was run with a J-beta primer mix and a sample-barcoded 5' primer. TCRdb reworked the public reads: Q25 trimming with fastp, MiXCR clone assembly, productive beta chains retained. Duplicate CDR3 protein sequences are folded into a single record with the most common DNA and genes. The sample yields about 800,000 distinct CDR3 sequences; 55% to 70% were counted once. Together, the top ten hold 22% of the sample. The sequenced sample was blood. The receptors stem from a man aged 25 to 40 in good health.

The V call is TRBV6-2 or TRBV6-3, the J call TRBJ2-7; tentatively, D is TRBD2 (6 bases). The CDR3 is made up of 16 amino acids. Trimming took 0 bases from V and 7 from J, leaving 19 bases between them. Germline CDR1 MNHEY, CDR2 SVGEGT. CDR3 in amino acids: CASSYSGRDHYNEQYF. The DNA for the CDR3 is TGTGCCAGCAGTTACTCGGGGCGGGATCACTACAATGAGCAGTACTTC.

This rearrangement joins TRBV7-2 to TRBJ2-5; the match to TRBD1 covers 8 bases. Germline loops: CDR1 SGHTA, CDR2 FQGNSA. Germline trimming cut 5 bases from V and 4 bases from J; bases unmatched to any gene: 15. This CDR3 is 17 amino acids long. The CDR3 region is CASSRVHRGASAETQYF. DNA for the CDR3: TGTGCCAGCAGCAGAGTCCACAGGGGGGCCAGTGCAGAGACCCAGTACTTC.

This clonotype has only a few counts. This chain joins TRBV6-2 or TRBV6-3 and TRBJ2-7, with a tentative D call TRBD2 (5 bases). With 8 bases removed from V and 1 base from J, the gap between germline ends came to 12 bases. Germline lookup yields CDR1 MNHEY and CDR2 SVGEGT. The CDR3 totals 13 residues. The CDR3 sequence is CASESGISYEQYF. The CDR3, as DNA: TGTGCCAGCGAATCCGGGATTTCCTACGAGCAGTACTTC.

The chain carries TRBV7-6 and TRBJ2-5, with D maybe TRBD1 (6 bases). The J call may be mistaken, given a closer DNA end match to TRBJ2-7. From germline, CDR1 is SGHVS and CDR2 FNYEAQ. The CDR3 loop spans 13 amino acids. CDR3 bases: TGTGCCAGCAGCATATACAGGGATGACGAGCAGTACTTC. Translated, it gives CASSIYRDDEQYF.

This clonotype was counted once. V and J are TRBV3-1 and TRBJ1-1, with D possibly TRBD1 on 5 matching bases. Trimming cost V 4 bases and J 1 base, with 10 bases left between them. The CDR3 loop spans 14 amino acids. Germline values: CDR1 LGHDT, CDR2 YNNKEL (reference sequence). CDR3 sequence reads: CASSLEDRNTEAFF. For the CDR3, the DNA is TGTGCCAGCAGCCTCGAAGACAGGAACACTGAAGCTTTCTTT.

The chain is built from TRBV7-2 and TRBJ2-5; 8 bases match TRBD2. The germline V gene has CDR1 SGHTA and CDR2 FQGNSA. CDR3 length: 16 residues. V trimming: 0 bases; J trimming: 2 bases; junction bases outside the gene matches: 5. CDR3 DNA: TGTGCCAGCAGCTTAGCAATCTCGGGGGGGCAAGAGACCCAGTACTTC. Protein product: CASSLAISGGQETQYF.

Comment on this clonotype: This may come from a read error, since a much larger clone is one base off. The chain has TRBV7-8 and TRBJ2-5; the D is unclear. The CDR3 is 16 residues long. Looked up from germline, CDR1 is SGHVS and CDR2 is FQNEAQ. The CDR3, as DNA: TGTGCCAACAGCTTAGGCGCTGGACGGCCTAAAGAGACCCAGTACTTC. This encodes CANSLGAGRPKETQYF.

The CDR3 bases are TGTGCCATCAGTGAGTCGATAGCGGACGAGCAGTACTTC. Its translation: CAISESIADEQYF. This sequence joins TRBV10-3 and TRBJ2-7; D possibly corresponds to TRBD2 (6 bases). The CDR3 consists of 13 residues. Germline V gene data show CDR1 as ENHRY and CDR2 as SYGVKD. V gave up 0 bases and J gave up 5 bases, with 8 bases separating them.

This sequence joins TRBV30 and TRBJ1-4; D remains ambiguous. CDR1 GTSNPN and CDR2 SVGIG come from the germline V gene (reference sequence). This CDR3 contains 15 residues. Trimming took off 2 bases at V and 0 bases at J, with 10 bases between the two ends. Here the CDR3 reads CAWSKGLATNEKLFF. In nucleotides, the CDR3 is TGTGCCTGGAGTAAGGGCCTTGCAACTAATGAAAAACTGTTTTTT.

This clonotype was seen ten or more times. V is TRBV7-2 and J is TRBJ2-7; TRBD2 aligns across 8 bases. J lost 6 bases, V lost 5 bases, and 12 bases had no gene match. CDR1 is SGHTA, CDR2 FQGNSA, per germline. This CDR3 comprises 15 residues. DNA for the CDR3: TGTGCCAGCAGCGTAATAGCGGGACGAGGGGGCGAGCAGTACTTC. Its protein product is CASSVIAGRGGEQYF. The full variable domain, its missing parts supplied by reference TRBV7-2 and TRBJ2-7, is GAGVSQSPSNKVTEKGKDVELRCDPISGHTALYWYRQSLGQGLEFLIYFQGNSAPDKSGLPSDRFSAERTGGSVSTLTIQRTQQEDSAVYLCASSVIAGRGGEQYFGPGTRLTVT.

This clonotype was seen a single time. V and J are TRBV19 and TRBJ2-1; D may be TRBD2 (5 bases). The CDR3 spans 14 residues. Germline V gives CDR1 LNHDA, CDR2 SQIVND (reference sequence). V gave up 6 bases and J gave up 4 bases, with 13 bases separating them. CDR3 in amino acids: CASSQDFKYNEQFF. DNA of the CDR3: TGTGCCAGTAGCCAGGACTTTAAATACAATGAGCAGTTCTTC. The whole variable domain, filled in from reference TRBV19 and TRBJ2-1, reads DGGITQSPKYLFRKEGQNVTLSCEQNLNHDAMYWYRQDPGQGLRLIYYSQIVNDFQKGDIAEGYSVSREKKESFPLTVTSAQKNPTAFYLCASSQDFKYNEQFFGPGTRLTVL.

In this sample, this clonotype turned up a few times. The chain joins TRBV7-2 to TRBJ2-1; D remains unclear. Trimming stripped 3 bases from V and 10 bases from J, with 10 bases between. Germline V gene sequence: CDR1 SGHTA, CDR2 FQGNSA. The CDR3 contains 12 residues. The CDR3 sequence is CASSLLRGEQFF. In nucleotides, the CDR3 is TGTGCCAGCAGCTTGCTACGTGGAGAGCAGTTCTTC. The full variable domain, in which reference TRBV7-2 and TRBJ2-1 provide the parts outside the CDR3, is GAGVSQSPSNKVTEKGKDVELRCDPISGHTALYWYRQSLGQGLEFLIYFQGNSAPDKSGLPSDRFSAERTGGSVSTLTIQRTQQEDSAVYLCASSLLRGEQFFGPGTRLTVL.

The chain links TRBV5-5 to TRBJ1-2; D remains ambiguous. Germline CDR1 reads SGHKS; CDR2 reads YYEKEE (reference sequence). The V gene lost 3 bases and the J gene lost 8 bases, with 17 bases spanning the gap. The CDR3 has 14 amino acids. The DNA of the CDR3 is TGTGCCAGCAGCTCCCCGCTGACGGGTAGGGGCTACACCTTC. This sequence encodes CASSSPLTGRGYTF.

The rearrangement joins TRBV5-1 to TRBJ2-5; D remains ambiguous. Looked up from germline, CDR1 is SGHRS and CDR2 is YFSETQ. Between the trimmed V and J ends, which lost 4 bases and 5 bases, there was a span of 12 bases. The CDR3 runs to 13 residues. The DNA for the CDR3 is TGCGCCAGCAGCCCCTCGCTGTCGGAGACCCAGTACTTC. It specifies CASSPSLSETQYF.

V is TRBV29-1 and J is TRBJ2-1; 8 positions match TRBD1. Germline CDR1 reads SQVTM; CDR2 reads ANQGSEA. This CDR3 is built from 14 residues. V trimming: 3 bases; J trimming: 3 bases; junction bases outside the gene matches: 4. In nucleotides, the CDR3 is TGCAGCGTTGAGTGGACAGGGAGCTACAATGAGCAGTTCTTC. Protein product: CSVEWTGSYNEQFF.

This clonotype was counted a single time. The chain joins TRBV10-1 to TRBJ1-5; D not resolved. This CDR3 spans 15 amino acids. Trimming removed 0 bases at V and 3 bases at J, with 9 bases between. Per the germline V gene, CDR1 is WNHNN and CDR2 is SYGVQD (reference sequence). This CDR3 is CASSESDGPNQPQHF. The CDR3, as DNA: TGCGCCAGCAGTGAGTCGGACGGACCCAATCAGCCCCAGCATTTT.

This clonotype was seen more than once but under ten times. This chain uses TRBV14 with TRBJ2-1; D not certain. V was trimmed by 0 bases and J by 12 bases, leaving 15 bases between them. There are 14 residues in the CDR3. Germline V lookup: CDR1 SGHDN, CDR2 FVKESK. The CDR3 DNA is TGTGCCAGCAGCCAAGATTCCCGCGGTTCGGGGCAGTTCTTC. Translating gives CASSQDSRGSGQFF. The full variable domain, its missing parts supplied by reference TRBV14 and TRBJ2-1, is EAGVTQFPSHSVIEKGQTVTLRCDPISGHDNLYWYRRVMGKEIKFLLHFVKESKQDESGMPNNRFLAERTGGTYSTLKVQPAELEDSGVYFCASSQDSRGSGQFFGPGTRLTVL.

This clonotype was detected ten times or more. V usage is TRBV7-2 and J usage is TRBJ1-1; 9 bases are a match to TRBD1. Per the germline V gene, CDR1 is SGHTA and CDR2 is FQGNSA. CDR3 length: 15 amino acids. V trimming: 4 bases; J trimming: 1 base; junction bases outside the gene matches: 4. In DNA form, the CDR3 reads TGTGCCAGCAGCTCCCGACAGGGGGGGAACACTGAAGCTTTCTTT. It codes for CASSSRQGGNTEAFF.

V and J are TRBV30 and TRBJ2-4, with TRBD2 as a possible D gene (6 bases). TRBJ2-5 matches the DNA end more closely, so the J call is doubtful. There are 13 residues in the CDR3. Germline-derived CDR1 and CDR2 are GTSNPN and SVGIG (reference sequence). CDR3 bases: TGTGCCTGGAGACTTAGAGCGGGTGAGACCCAGTACTTC. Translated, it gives CAWRLRAGETQYF.

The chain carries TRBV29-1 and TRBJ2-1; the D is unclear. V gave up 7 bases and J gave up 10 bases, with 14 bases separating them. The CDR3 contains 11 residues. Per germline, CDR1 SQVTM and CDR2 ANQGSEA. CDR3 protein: CSAIRSEEQFF. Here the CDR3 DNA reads TGCAGCGCTATTAGGTCGGAAGAGCAGTTCTTC.

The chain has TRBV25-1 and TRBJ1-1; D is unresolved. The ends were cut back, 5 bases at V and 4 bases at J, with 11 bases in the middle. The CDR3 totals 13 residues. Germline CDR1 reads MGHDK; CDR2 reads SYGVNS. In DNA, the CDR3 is TGTGCCAGCAGTAAAAGCGTCGGCACTGAAGCTTTCTTT. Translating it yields CASSKSVGTEAFF.

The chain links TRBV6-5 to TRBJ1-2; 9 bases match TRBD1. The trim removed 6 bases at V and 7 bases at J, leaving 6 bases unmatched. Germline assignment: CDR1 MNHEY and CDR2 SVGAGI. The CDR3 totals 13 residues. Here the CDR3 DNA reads TGTGCCAGCAGGAGGGACAGGGTTTCTGGCTACACCTTC. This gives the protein CASRRDRVSGYTF.

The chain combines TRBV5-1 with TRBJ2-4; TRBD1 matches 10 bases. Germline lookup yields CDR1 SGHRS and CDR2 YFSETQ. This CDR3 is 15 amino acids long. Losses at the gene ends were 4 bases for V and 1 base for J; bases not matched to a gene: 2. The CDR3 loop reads CASSGTGVAKNIQYF. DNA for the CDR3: TGCGCCAGCAGCGGGACAGGGGTGGCCAAAAACATTCAGTACTTC.